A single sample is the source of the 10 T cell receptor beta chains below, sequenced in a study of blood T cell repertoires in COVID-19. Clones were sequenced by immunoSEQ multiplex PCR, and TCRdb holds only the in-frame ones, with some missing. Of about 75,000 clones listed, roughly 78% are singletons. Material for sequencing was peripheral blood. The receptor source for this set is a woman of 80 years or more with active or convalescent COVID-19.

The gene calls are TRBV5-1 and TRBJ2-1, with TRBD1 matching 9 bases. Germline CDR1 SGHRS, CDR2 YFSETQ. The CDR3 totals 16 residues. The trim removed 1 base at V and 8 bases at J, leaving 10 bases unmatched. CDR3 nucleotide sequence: TGCGCCAGCAGCTTGAAACGGGACAGGGTGGTCGATGAGCAGTTCTTC. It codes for CASSLKRDRVVDEQFF.

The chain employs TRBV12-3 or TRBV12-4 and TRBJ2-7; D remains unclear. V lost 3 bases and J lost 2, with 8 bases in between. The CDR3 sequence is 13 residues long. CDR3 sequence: CASSFGQTYEQYF. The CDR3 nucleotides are TGTGCCAGCAGTTTTGGGCAGACCTACGAGCAGTACTTC.

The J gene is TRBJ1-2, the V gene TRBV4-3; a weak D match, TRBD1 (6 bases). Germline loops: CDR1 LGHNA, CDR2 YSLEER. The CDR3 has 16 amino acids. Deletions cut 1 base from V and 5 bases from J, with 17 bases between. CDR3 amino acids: CASSQGGPTATYGYTF. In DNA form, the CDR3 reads TGCGCCAGCAGCCAAGGGGGGCCGACAGCTACTTATGGCTACACCTTC.

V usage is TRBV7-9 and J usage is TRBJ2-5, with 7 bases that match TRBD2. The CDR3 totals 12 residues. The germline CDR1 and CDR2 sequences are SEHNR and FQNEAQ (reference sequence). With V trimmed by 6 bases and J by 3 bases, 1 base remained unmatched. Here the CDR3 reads CASRSGEETQYF. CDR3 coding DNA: TGTGCCAGCAGAAGCGGGGAAGAGACCCAGTACTTC.

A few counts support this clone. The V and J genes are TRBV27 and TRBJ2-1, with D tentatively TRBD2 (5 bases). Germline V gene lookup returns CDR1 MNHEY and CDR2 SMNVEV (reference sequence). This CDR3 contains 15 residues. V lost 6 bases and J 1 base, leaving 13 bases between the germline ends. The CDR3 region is CASRATRGSYNEQFF. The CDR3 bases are TGTGCCAGCAGAGCTACCCGGGGTTCCTACAATGAGCAGTTCTTC.

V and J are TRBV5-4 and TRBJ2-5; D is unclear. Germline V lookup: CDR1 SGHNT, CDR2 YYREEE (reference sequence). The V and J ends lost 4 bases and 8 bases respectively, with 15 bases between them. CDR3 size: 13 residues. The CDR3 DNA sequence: TGTGCCAGCAGCACTATAAGAGATAGAACCCAGTACTTC. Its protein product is CASSTIRDRTQYF.

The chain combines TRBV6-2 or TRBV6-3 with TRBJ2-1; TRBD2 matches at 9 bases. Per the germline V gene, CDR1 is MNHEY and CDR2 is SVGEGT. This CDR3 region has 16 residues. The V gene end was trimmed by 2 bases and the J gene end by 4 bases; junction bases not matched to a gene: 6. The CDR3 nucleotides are TGTGCCAGCAGTTACGCTGGCGGACTAGCGTACAATGAGCAGTTCTTC. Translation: CASSYAGGLAYNEQFF.

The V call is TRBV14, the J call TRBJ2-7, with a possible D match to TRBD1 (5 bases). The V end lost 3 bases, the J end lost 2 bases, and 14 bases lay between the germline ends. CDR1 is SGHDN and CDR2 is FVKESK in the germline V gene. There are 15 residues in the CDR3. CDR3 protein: CASSHKAGLPYEQYF. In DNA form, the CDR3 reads TGTGCCAGCAGCCACAAAGCAGGGTTGCCCTACGAGCAGTACTTC.

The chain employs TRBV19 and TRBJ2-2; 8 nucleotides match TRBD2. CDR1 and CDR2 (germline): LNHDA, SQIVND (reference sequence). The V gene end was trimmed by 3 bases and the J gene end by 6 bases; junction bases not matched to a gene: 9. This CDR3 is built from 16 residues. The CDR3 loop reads CASSMRVAGFAGELFF. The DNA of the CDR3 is TGTGCCAGTAGTATGAGGGTAGCGGGATTCGCCGGGGAGCTGTTTTTT.

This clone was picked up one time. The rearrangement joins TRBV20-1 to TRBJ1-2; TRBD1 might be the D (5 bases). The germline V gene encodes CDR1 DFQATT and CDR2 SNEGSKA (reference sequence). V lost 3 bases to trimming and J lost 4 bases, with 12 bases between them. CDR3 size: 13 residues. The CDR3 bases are TGCAGTGCTAGTAGCGTGGGGGGCTATGGCTACACCTTC. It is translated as CSASSVGGYGYTF.